The next 12 T cell receptor beta chains were all read from a single sample in a study of cytomegalovirus exposure and HLA in healthy donors. PCR primers comprised 60 Vbeta and 13 Jbeta primers. Sequencing used immunoSEQ multiplex PCR; TCRdb keeps in-frame clones, though not all of them. The profile covers 160,000 or so clones, with around 79% appearing a single time and roughly 2% taken by the ten largest. What was sequenced was PBMCs. The receptors originated from a man aged 35-49 years in good health and CMV-seronegative.

This clone was seen only once. This chain connects TRBV28 to TRBJ2-3, with TRBD2 identical over 16 bases. The V segment lost 4 bases and the J segment 2 bases; nucleotides outside the gene matches: 6. The germline CDR1 and CDR2 sequences are MDHEN and SYDVKM. CDR3 length: 18 amino acids. CDR3 amino acids: CASSSPGLAGGITDTQYF. The CDR3 DNA reads as TGTGCCAGCAGTTCGCCGGGACTAGCGGGAGGGATCACAGATACGCAGTATTTT.

The chain links TRBV2 to TRBJ2-1; TRBD2 might be the D (5 bases). The length of the CDR3 is 18 residues. Per germline, CDR1 SNHLY and CDR2 FYNNEI. Trimming took 1 base from V and 4 from J, leaving 20 bases between them. The CDR3 loop is CASSEGGMFKGAYNEQFF. The CDR3 DNA is TGTGCCAGCAGTGAAGGGGGTATGTTCAAGGGAGCTTACAATGAGCAGTTCTTC. Variable domain in full (rest from reference TRBV2 and TRBJ2-1): EPEVTQTPSHQVTQMGQEVILRCVPISNHLYFYWYRQILGQKVEFLVSFYNNEISEKSEIFDDQFSVERPDGSNFTLKIRSTKLEDSAMYFCASSEGGMFKGAYNEQFFGPGTRLTVL.

The rearrangement uses TRBV6-6 and TRBJ1-4, with D perhaps TRBD1 (6 bases). The germline CDR1 and CDR2 sequences are MNHNY and SVGAGI (reference sequence). This CDR3 comprises 14 residues. Trimming left V 8 bases short and J 1 base short, with 11 bases between. CDR3 DNA: TGTGCCAGCCAAACAGGGCGAACTAATGAAAAACTGTTTTTT. Its protein is CASQTGRTNEKLFF.

The chain recombines TRBV10-3 with TRBJ2-3, with a possible D match to TRBD2 (6 bases). The V and J ends lost 5 bases and 6 bases respectively, with 15 bases between them. The CDR3 consists of 14 residues. The germline gives CDR1 ENHRY, CDR2 SYGVKD. The CDR3 bases are TGTGCCATCAGTACCCGACTAGTTCGCGATACGCAGTATTTT. It encodes CAISTRLVRDTQYF.

In this sample, this clone turned up a few times. The chain recombines TRBV2 with TRBJ2-2; D unclear. Germline V gene lookup returns CDR1 SNHLY and CDR2 FYNNEI. This CDR3 has 15 residues. Deletions cut 4 bases from V and 0 bases from J, with 9 bases between. The CDR3 reads CASSAMRTNTGELFF. CDR3 in DNA: TGTGCCAGCAGTGCCATGCGGACGAACACCGGGGAGCTGTTTTTT.

This clone was observed a single time. The chain is built from TRBV21-1 and TRBJ2-5; the table's D call TRBD2 went unverified against the DNA. TRBV21-1 represents a pseudogene. The CDR3 is 15 amino acids. CDR3 amino acids: CASSKAAGGGETQYF. The DNA for the CDR3 is TGTGCCAGCAGCAAAGCAGCGGGAGGGGGGGAGACCCAGTACTTC.

The chain carries TRBV28 and TRBJ2-2, with TRBD1 as a possible D gene (5 bases). V lost 3 bases, J lost 1 base, and 9 bases lay in between. The CDR3 totals 15 residues. The germline V gene has CDR1 MDHEN and CDR2 SYDVKM. DNA of the CDR3: TGTGCCAGCAGTTTCCCCGACAGGAACACCGGGGAGCTGTTTTTT. Amino acid sequence: CASSFPDRNTGELFF.

The V and J genes are TRBV28 and TRBJ2-5; TRBD2 might be the D (6 bases). There are 16 residues in the CDR3. The germline V and J ends were trimmed by 4 bases and 5 bases, with 20 bases remaining between them. Germline V gives CDR1 MDHEN, CDR2 SYDVKM. This CDR3 reads CASSSQTRSHVETQYF. DNA of the CDR3: TGTGCCAGCAGTTCCCAGACTAGATCTCATGTGGAGACCCAGTACTTC.

This clone was seen more than once but under ten times. The rearrangement joins TRBV4-3 to TRBJ2-7; 7 nucleotides line up with TRBD1. Germline CDR1 is LGHNA and CDR2 is YSLEER. The CDR3 covers 16 residues. V shed 1 base and J 4 bases; nucleotides not matched to a gene: 10. CDR3 DNA sequence: TGCGCCAGCAGCCAAGTAAACGACAGGGCCTCATACGAGCAGTACTTC. It codes for CASSQVNDRASYEQYF.

The chain uses TRBV6-6 and TRBJ1-5, with TRBD1 as a possible D gene (5 bases). The V gene lost 2 bases and the J gene lost 5 bases, with 16 bases spanning the gap. CDR1 and CDR2 (germline): MNHNY, SVGAGI (reference sequence). This CDR3 comprises 16 residues. CDR3 protein: CASSYGAGRVDQPQHF. The CDR3, as DNA: TGTGCCAGCAGTTACGGGGCCGGGAGAGTGGATCAGCCCCAGCATTTT.

The V call is TRBV5-4, the J call TRBJ1-5; TRBD1 matches at 10 bases. From germline, CDR1 is SGHNT and CDR2 YYREEE (reference sequence). Trimming at V came to 10 bases and at J to 7 bases, leaving 14 bases not matched to a gene. This CDR3 comprises 15 residues. The CDR3 DNA reads TGTGCCGGGCCCTACCGGGACAGGGGTGGCCAGCCCCAGCATTTT. This codes for CAGPYRDRGGQPQHF.

J is TRBJ2-1 and V is TRBV2, with 8 bases lining up with TRBD1. The CDR3 runs 14 residues. Germline V gene data show CDR1 as SNHLY and CDR2 as FYNNEI. The V gene end was trimmed by 5 bases and the J gene end by 8 bases; junction bases not matched to a gene: 8. CDR3 in DNA: TGTGCCAGCAGTCAGGACAGGGCTCTTGATGAGCAGTTCTTC. It is translated as CASSQDRALDEQFF.